This T cell receptor (beta chain) was sequenced in a study of cytomegalovirus exposure and HLA in healthy donors. Study-wide results and limits: Reportedly, diagnosis of cytomegalovirus status by the classifier showed high specificity and sensitivity. It was 164 TCR beta chains that were listed as cytomegalovirus-associated.

TCRdb's copy holds only in-frame clones and misses some; the assay was immunoSEQ multiplex PCR. In the table there are 250,000 or so clones, 90% of which are singletons. With regard to this clone: Its antigen remains unidentified.

V gave up 4 bases and J gave up 4 bases; unmatched junction bases: 5. Germline CDR1 and CDR2: WSHSY and SAAADI. This CDR3 contains 15 residues. Sequences were obtained from PBMCs. The chain is built from TRBV10-2 and TRBJ2-2; 8 bases are shared with TRBD2. The clonotype was recovered from a woman between 18 and 29 years old in good health and CMV-seronegative. The CDR3 DNA reads as TGCGCCAGCAGTGCGGGGGGGCCGGGCACCGGGGAGCTGTTTTTT. As protein: CASSAGGPGTGELFF.